This T cell receptor (beta chain) was sequenced during a study of OX40 agonist ivuxolimab in advanced cancers. Study-wide findings and caveats: Expanded clones were, on average, more numerous among CD8+ T cells than CD4+. Also showing low normalized T-cell clonal expansion were some of the nonresponders. In the 0.1 to 3.0 mg/kg range, CD4+ and CD8+ blood T cells had expanded clonally by week 6.

This CDR3 is 13 amino acids long. Per the germline V gene, CDR1 is SGHTA and CDR2 is FQGTGA. V shed 5 bases, J shed 11 bases, and the junction held 8 bases outside the gene matches. Clones were sequenced by immunoSEQ multiplex PCR, and TCRdb holds only the in-frame ones, with some missing. The data show some 14,000 clones, 85% to 90% seen once. The table lists this clone with a few counts. What it binds is unknown. Sequenced material: CD4+ or CD8+ T cells sorted from blood, taken in a trial of the OX40 agonist ivuxolimab. This TCR came from an adult with an advanced solid tumor such as melanoma, head and neck, liver or kidney cancer. The rearrangement joins TRBV7-3 to TRBJ1-2; 10 nucleotides agree with TRBD1. The CDR3 DNA sequence: TGTGCCAGCAGCACTGGGACAGGGGTCGATTACACCTTC. It is translated as CASSTGTGVDYTF. Drawing the rest from reference TRBV7-3 and TRBJ1-2, the complete variable domain is GAGVSQTPSNKVTEKGKYVELRCDPISGHTALYWYRQSLGQGPEFLIYFQGTGAADDSGLPNDRFFAVRPEGSVSTLKIQRTERGDSAVYLCASSTGTGVDYTFGSGTRLTVV.